This TCR beta chain came from a study of CD8 T cells in Susac syndrome. In germline, CDR1 is MNHEY, CDR2 SVGAGI. CDR3 length: 17 amino acids. With 0 bases removed from V and 7 bases from J, the gap between germline ends came to 16 bases. This clonotype came up once. Isolation of CD8+ and CD4+ T cells was performed negatively, whereas enrichment of TEMRA cells was done by FACS. Random hexamers were used to reverse transcribe an amount of roughly 0.45 to 1 ug RNA. The method of amplification for TCR beta CDR3 was immunoSEQ multiplex PCR, covering 54 Vbeta and 13 Jbeta. Each CDR3 protein gets one entry after TCRdb re-called the immunoSEQ multiplex PCR reads with MiXCR. The table lists about 190,000 distinct CDR3 sequences, 85% to 95% of them singletons.

The sample taken for sequencing was CD4+ T cells from PBMCs. The sequence was obtained from a human donor in good health. The chain uses TRBV6-5 and TRBJ1-6; no definite D call. The CDR3 DNA follows: TGTGCCAGCAGTTACTCGGGATCCCCGGTCGGGAATTCACCCCTCCACTTT. Its protein is CASSYSGSPVGNSPLHF.